This section outlines one T cell receptor (beta chain) sequence together with its context. Its recognized antigen is unknown. No much larger clone exists at a distance of one base, and base qualities are not known. The data belong to a study of OX40 agonist ivuxolimab in advanced cancers. Regarding the research as a whole: Ivuxolimab, which targeted the costimulatory receptor OX40 (CD134), was an agonistic, fully human IgG2 monoclonal antibody. Patients were allowed to have had prior anti-PD-1, anti-PD-L1 or anti-CTLA-4 therapy, and 30% to 50% of the dose-escalation patients had previously received checkpoint inhibitors. Of the 52 patients in dose escalation, 19 had hepatocellular carcinoma, some 15 had melanoma, 9 had renal cell carcinoma and 9 had head and neck cancer. In the dose-escalation cohort, over 65% of patients were male, and the mean age was about 55 years, with a range of about 20 to 79. The purpose of peripheral TCRbeta sequencing was to test whether ivuxolimab changed TCR sequence diversity and led to clonal T-cell expansion. The paper covers the monotherapy dose-escalation part of the phase I ivuxolimab trial, which included N ≈ 50 patients. Intravenous ivuxolimab was administered to patients every 2 weeks at six dose levels: 0.01, 0.1, 0.3, 1.5, 3 and 10 mg/kg. Three dose-escalation patients achieved partial responses, one with hepatocellular carcinoma and two with cutaneous melanoma. What the study reported, not specific to this receptor: Partial responders in the 0.1-3.0 mg/kg groups had among the lowest normalized peripheral clonal expansion, especially among CD8+ T cells. After ivuxolimab, more expanded clones were found on average in CD8+ T cells than in CD4+ T cells. Which antigens the clonally expanded peripheral T cells were specific for was not determined. Low levels of normalized T-cell clonal expansion were also seen in some nonresponding patients. At doses from 0.1 to 3.0 mg/kg, clonal expansion was seen in both CD4+ and CD8+ blood T cells between baseline and week 6.

Patients with autoimmune disease history or receiving systemic immunosuppression were excluded from the trial. Peripheral blood for TCR sequencing was drawn from every dose cohort at baseline, at cycle 4 day 1 and at cycle 7 day 1. The samples were taken from a phase I, first-in-human, multicenter, open-label dose-escalation trial of ivuxolimab. Adults with locally advanced or metastatic melanoma, renal cell, hepatocellular, or head and neck squamous cell carcinoma were enrolled in the trial. CD4+ and CD8+ T cells were sorted separately from peripheral blood before TCR sequencing. Genomic DNA was isolated from the sorted cells so that the TCRbeta CDR3 region could be sequenced. TCRbeta CDR3 regions were sequenced using the immunoSEQ Assay. TCRdb took over this immuneACCESS table, retaining in-frame rearrangements with V and J assigned. Such tables are incomplete; in checked studies, under half of the missing clones stem from an unresolved V gene, and the remainder is unexplained. The sample table holds some 70,000 clones, of which 70% to 90% were seen once. The ten most abundant clones make up approximately 6% of the sample.

V lost 2 bases and J lost 4 bases, and the count of bases not matched to a germline gene is 7. The CDR3, from cysteine to phenylalanine, totals 17 residues. Kept here is only the CDR3 DNA, which spans 51 bases and is read in frame from base 1. According to the germline V gene (reference sequence), CDR1 reads LNHNV and CDR2 reads YYDKDF. The chain is made from TRBV15 and TRBJ2-3, and TRBD2 matches 12 of the central bases. The sequences come from CD4+ or CD8+ T cells sorted from blood, collected in a trial of the OX40 agonist ivuxolimab. The clonotype was recovered from an adult with an advanced solid tumor such as melanoma, head and neck, liver or kidney cancer. The nucleotides are TGTGCCACCAGCAGACCGCCGACTAGCGGGAGACCAGATACGCAGTATTTT. Its protein reads: CATSRPPTSGRPDTQYF.